This T cell receptor beta chain was captured by sequencing in a study of cytomegalovirus exposure and HLA in healthy donors. Points from the study as a whole: More than 150 TCR beta chains were listed as cytomegalovirus-associated. In a later analysis, V- and J-gene trimming of beta chains associated with a DCLRE1C missense variant, replicated independently.

Germline V CDR1 and CDR2: MNHEY, SMNVEV (reference sequence). The V end was cut by 6 bases, the J end by 0 bases, with 18 bases between. The CDR3 runs to 16 residues. Details on this clone: What it binds is not known.

Both 60 Vbeta primers and 13 Jbeta primers went into the PCR. In the authors' workflow: A later analysis counted approximately 80 million unique TCR beta chains, some 10 million shared. Here immunoSEQ multiplex PCR was the method, and the copy in TCRdb shows in-frame clones only, minus some. That table gives V, J and clone size, and the DNA gave D and trimming. The data contain around 200,000 clones, around four fifths of them singletons. Sequenced: PBMCs. V is TRBV27 and J is TRBJ2-7; TRBD1 might be the D (6 bases). The sequence came from a woman between 45 and 60 years old in good health and CMV-seropositive. The CDR3 loop reads CASSRTVTQSSYEQYF. The CDR3 DNA follows: TGTGCCAGCAGCCGGACAGTAACTCAGAGCTCCTACGAGCAGTACTTC.